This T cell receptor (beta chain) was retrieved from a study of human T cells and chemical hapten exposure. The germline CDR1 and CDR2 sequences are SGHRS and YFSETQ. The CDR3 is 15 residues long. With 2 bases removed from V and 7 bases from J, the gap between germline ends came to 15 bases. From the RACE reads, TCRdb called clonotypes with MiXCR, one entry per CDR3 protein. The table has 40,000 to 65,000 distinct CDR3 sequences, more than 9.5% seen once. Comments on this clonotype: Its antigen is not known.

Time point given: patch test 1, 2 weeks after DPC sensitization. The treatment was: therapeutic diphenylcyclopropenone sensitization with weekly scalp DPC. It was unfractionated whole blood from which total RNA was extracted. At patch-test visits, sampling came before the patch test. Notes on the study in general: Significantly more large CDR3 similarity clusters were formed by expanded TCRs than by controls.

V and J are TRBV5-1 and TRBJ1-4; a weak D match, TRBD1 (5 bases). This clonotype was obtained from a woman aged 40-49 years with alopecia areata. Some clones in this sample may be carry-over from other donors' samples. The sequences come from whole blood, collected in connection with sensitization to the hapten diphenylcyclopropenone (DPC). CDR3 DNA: TGCGCCAGCAGCTTAGAGGCGGGACGGTCTGAAAAACTGTTTTTT. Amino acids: CASSLEAGRSEKLFF.